These 25 T cell receptor beta chains were sequenced from one sample in a study of control samples from healthy donors and cancer patients. Clones were sequenced by immunoSEQ multiplex PCR, and TCRdb holds only the in-frame ones, with some missing. The repertoire holds 100,000 to 150,000 clones, with more than 80% as singletons. The source material was blood. Every receptor here comes from a middle-aged man in good health.

The V and J genes are TRBV5-1 and TRBJ2-3; TRBD1 matches at 10 bases. With 1 base clipped from V and 2 bases from J, the junction kept 4 bases outside the gene matches. The CDR3 is 16 amino acids. Germline CDR1 reads SGHRS; CDR2 reads YFSETQ. CDR3 residues: CASSLYGTGDTDTQYF. The CDR3 coding sequence is TGCGCCAGCAGCTTGTACGGGACAGGGGACACAGATACGCAGTATTTT.

The V gene is TRBV29-1, the J gene TRBJ2-5; TRBD2 matches at 8 bases. The CDR3 covers 13 residues. Germline CDR1 is SQVTM and CDR2 is ANQGSEA. The J segment lost 2 bases and the V segment lost 6 bases, leaving 5 bases of the junction unmatched. The CDR3 here is CSVAPGGQETQYF. The CDR3 DNA follows: TGCAGCGTGGCCCCGGGGGGGCAAGAGACCCAGTACTTC.

This clone has more than one count but fewer than ten. This chain connects TRBV27 to TRBJ1-6; tentatively, D is TRBD1 (5 bases). Germline values: CDR1 MNHEY, CDR2 SMNVEV (reference sequence). This CDR3 has 14 residues. V shed 3 bases and J shed 8 bases, with 11 bases lying between them. The CDR3 here is CASSFSGRHSPLHF. In DNA form, the CDR3 reads TGTGCCAGCAGTTTTTCGGGACGCCATTCACCCCTCCACTTT.

This rearrangement joins TRBV6-6 to TRBJ2-2; 7 bases map to TRBD1. The CDR3 is 13 amino acids. From germline, CDR1 is MNHNY and CDR2 SVGAGI (reference sequence). With V trimmed by 8 bases and J by 5 bases, 5 bases remained unmatched. The CDR3 is CASQQGLTGELFF. The CDR3 region has the DNA TGTGCCAGCCAACAGGGGTTGACCGGGGAGCTGTTTTTT.

CDR3: CSASGLAGQRDETQYF. For the CDR3, the DNA is TGCAGTGCTAGTGGACTAGCGGGACAGAGGGATGAGACCCAGTACTTC. V gene TRBV20-1 combines with J gene TRBJ2-5, with 12 bases that match TRBD2. The CDR3 is 16 residues long. From germline, CDR1 is DFQATT and CDR2 SNEGSKA (reference sequence). The V and J ends lost 3 bases and 5 bases, in that order; junction bases with no gene match: 10.

The chain employs TRBV30 and TRBJ2-3; 10 nucleotides align to TRBD2. V was pared by 1 base and J by 2 bases, with 9 bases of the junction left unmatched. The CDR3 runs to 17 residues. From germline, CDR1 is GTSNPN and CDR2 SVGIG (reference sequence). The CDR3 nucleotides read TGTGCCTGGAGTGGGGTAGCGGGGGGCCTCGTCACAGATACGCAGTATTTT. Encoded protein: CAWSGVAGGLVTDTQYF.

The J gene is TRBJ1-3, the V gene TRBV11-2, with D hard to call. V shed 6 bases and J shed 2 bases, with 14 bases lying between them. There are 15 residues in the CDR3. The germline CDR1 and CDR2 sequences are SGHAT and FQNNGV. In DNA, the CDR3 is TGTGCCAGCAGTCGTAATCCCGGGGCTGGAAACACCATATATTTT. This sequence encodes CASSRNPGAGNTIYF. Filled out from reference TRBV11-2 and TRBJ1-3, the complete variable domain reads EAGVAQSPRYKIIEKRQSVAFWCNPISGHATLYWYQQILGQGPKLLIQFQNNGVVDDSQLPKDRFSAERLKGVDSTLKIQPAKLEDSAVYLCASSRNPGAGNTIYFGEGSWLTVV.

V and J are TRBV14 and TRBJ2-1; the D gene is possibly TRBD2 (5 bases). The CDR3 is made up of 16 amino acids. Trimming took 0 bases from V and 3 from J, leaving 12 bases between them. In germline, CDR1 is SGHDN, CDR2 FVKESK. The CDR3 DNA reads TGTGCCAGCAGCCAAGAGAGGGCCCGGGACTACAATGAGCAGTTCTTC. It codes for CASSQERARDYNEQFF.

V is TRBV5-4 and J is TRBJ2-5, with TRBD1 identical over 7 bases. The J segment lost 5 bases and the V segment lost 5 bases, leaving 6 bases of the junction unmatched. This CDR3 is 13 amino acids long. Looked up from germline, CDR1 is SGHNT and CDR2 is YYREEE (reference sequence). CDR3 sequence reads: CASSVRGFETQYF. CDR3 sequence (DNA): TGTGCCAGCAGTGTCAGGGGGTTCGAGACCCAGTACTTC. The variable domain in full, completed from reference TRBV5-4 and TRBJ2-5, reads ETGVTQSPTHLIKTRGQQVTLRCSSQSGHNTVSWYQQALGQGPQFIFQYYREEENGRGNFPPRFSGLQFPNYSSELNVNALELDDSALYLCASSVRGFETQYFGPGTRLLVL.

The rearrangement links TRBV15 to TRBJ2-7; the D call may be TRBD1 or TRBD2 (6 bases each). Germline CDR1 is LNHNV and CDR2 is YYDKDF (reference sequence). The CDR3 sequence is 14 residues long. V was clipped by 8 bases and J by 0 bases, with 14 bases between them. DNA for the CDR3: TGTGCCACCCAAAGGGGGGTTAGCTCCTACGAGCAGTACTTC. This codes for CATQRGVSSYEQYF.

The gene calls are TRBV25-1 and TRBJ1-6; D remains ambiguous. The germline V and J ends were trimmed by 1 base and 3 bases, with 10 bases remaining between them. Germline V gives CDR1 MGHDK, CDR2 SYGVNS. This CDR3 spans 16 amino acids. The CDR3 protein is CASSEWAGGYNSPLHF. For the CDR3, the DNA is TGTGCCAGCAGTGAATGGGCCGGAGGCTATAATTCACCCCTCCACTTT.

The genes are TRBV30 and TRBJ1-6; no firm D call. The germline gives CDR1 GTSNPN, CDR2 SVGIG (reference sequence). The CDR3 totals 12 residues. V gave up 0 bases and J gave up 11 bases, with 8 bases separating them. CDR3 in amino acids: CAWSVVSPPLHF. CDR3 DNA sequence: TGTGCCTGGAGTGTAGTCTCGCCACCCCTCCACTTT.

This clone was seen a few times. The rearrangement joins TRBV7-3 to TRBJ2-3; D gene unclear. This CDR3 comprises 13 residues. V was shortened by 4 bases and J by 5 bases, with 10 bases between the two germline ends. CDR1 is SGHTA, CDR2 FQGTGA, per germline. The CDR3 DNA reads as TGTGCCAGCAGCTCCCCCGTCGAAGATACGCAGTATTTT. Its translation is CASSSPVEDTQYF.

The chain is built from TRBV18 and TRBJ2-7; maybe TRBD1 (6 bases). The CDR3 length is 16 residues. Germline V gene sequence: CDR1 KGHSH, CDR2 LQKENI. Between the trimmed V and J ends, which lost 3 bases and 2 bases, there was a span of 17 bases. The DNA of the CDR3 is TGTGCCAGCTCACCCTTAACAGGGACCCAAACCTACGAGCAGTACTTC. Its protein product is CASSPLTGTQTYEQYF.

Remarks on this clone: The sample carries other DNA sequences with the same CDR3. The V gene is TRBV15, the J gene TRBJ2-5; no clear D. V was pared by 3 bases and J by 5 bases, with 10 bases between. The CDR3 loop spans 13 amino acids. CDR1 is LNHNV, CDR2 YYDKDF, per germline (reference sequence). The CDR3 DNA reads as TGTGCCACCAGCAGGGATACATGGGAGACCCAGTACTTC. This gives the protein CATSRDTWETQYF.

CDR3 amino acids: CAWSPQDAGNTIYF. CDR3 nucleotides: TGTGCCTGGAGTCCTCAGGACGCCGGAAACACCATATATTTT. J is TRBJ1-3 and V is TRBV30, with D hard to call. Trimming cost V 2 bases and J 4 bases, with 12 bases left between them. The CDR3 extends over 14 amino acids. Germline V gives CDR1 GTSNPN, CDR2 SVGIG (reference sequence).

The CDR3 DNA reads as TGTGCCAGCAGCTTGGAAGGCGTGAGGAGCTATGGCTACACCTTC. Translation: CASSLEGVRSYGYTF. The genes are TRBV5-6 and TRBJ1-2; no firm D call. The CDR3 totals 15 residues. Trimming took off 0 bases at V and 4 bases at J, with 13 bases between the two ends. Germline values: CDR1 SGHDT, CDR2 YYEEEE. Full variable domain (rest looked up from reference TRBV5-6 and TRBJ1-2): DAGVTQSPTHLIKTRGQQVTLRCSPKSGHDTVSWYQQALGQGPQFIFQYYEEEERQRGNFPDRFSGHQFPNYSSELNVNALLLGDSALYLCASSLEGVRSYGYTFGSGTRLTVV.

This rearrangement joins TRBV9 to TRBJ2-1, with 8 positions matching TRBD2. Germline lookup yields CDR1 SGDLS and CDR2 YYNGEE. The CDR3 totals 13 residues. V shed 4 bases, J shed 7 bases, and the junction held 4 bases outside the gene matches. This CDR3 reads CASSLPGGNEQFF. CDR3 DNA: TGTGCCAGCAGCCTCCCGGGGGGGAATGAGCAGTTCTTC.

The rearrangement uses TRBV27 and TRBJ2-7; the D gene could be TRBD1 or TRBD2 (7 bases each). V was pared by 6 bases and J by 7 bases, with 28 bases between. This CDR3 comprises 17 residues. The germline V gene encodes CDR1 MNHEY and CDR2 SMNVEV (reference sequence). The CDR3 nucleotides are TGTGCCAGCAGCCTGGGGCCGGGCAGGGAGGGGGCGGTTGAGCAGTACTTC. Encoded protein: CASSLGPGREGAVEQYF.

This chain links TRBV3-1 (or the pseudogene TRBV3-2) with TRBJ1-4; D unresolved. The CDR3 spans 12 residues. Trimming pared 4 bases from V and 8 bases from J, leaving 8 bases between. Germline CDR1 LGHDT, CDR2 YNNKEL (reference sequence). The CDR3 is CASSLLGEKLFF. For the CDR3, the DNA is TGTGCCAGCAGCCTCCTGGGGGAAAAACTGTTTTTT.

CDR3 sequence (DNA): TGTGCCAGCAGTCTTGAGGGGGTTGGTGGAAACACCATATATTTT. Translating it yields CASSLEGVGGNTIYF. This chain uses TRBV9 with TRBJ1-3; D is perhaps TRBD1 (6 bases). The length of the CDR3 is 15 residues. Germline values: CDR1 SGDLS, CDR2 YYNGEE. V was cut by 5 bases and J by 3 bases, with 15 bases left in between.

This chain uses TRBV5-1 with TRBJ2-7; 8 positions agree with TRBD1. Germline V gene lookup returns CDR1 SGHRS and CDR2 YFSETQ. The CDR3 sequence is 17 residues long. With 0 bases clipped from V and 2 bases from J, the junction kept 10 bases outside the gene matches. Here the CDR3 reads CASSLASSRTGTYEQYF. The CDR3 DNA reads TGCGCCAGCAGCTTGGCCTCTAGCAGGACAGGGACCTACGAGCAGTACTTC.

The chain joins TRBV5-6 to TRBJ1-3; D unclear. The length of the CDR3 is 16 residues. Germline CDR1 SGHDT, CDR2 YYEEEE. V was clipped by 0 bases and J by 4 bases, with 14 bases between them. CDR3 amino acids: CASSLAERMRGNTIYF. CDR3 bases: TGTGCCAGCAGCTTGGCCGAACGGATGCGCGGAAACACCATATATTTT.

The CDR3 sequence: CASSHPKGGANTEAFF. The CDR3 nucleotides read TGTGCCAGCAGCCATCCTAAAGGGGGCGCGAACACTGAAGCTTTCTTT. This chain uses TRBV3-1 (or the pseudogene TRBV3-2) with TRBJ1-1; 7 bases align to TRBD1. The trim removed 3 bases at V and 1 base at J, leaving 8 bases unmatched. The CDR3 has 16 amino acids. Germline-derived CDR1 and CDR2 are LGHDT and YNNKEL (reference sequence).

This chain uses TRBV9 with TRBJ1-1; 7 bases fit TRBD1. V trimming: 4 bases; J trimming: 0 bases; junction bases outside the gene matches: 6. Germline V lookup: CDR1 SGDLS, CDR2 YYNGEE. The CDR3 spans 15 residues. Here the CDR3 DNA reads TGTGCCAGCAGCCCTCGACAGGGCTTGAACACTGAAGCTTTCTTT. It encodes CASSPRQGLNTEAFF.